Following are 27 T cell receptor beta chains from one sample sequenced in a study of control samples from healthy donors and cancer patients. Repertoires were generated with immunoSEQ multiplex PCR, while TCRdb's copy carries only in-frame clones and drops some. Among 80,000 to 100,000 clones listed, just over 85% were seen once. Sequencing was done on a sample of blood. The receptors come from a man aged 25-40 years in good health.

The chain has TRBV10-2 and TRBJ1-2; 10 bases agree with TRBD1. This CDR3 has 14 amino acids. Germline loops: CDR1 WSHSY, CDR2 SAAADI. V lost 6 bases and J lost 4; bases outside the gene matches: 5. CDR3 loop: CASSSTGGGYGYTF. The CDR3 bases are TGCGCCAGCAGCTCGACAGGGGGCGGCTATGGCTACACCTTC.

This rearrangement joins TRBV11-2 to TRBJ2-7, with D possibly being TRBD2 (5 bases). Germline V gene lookup returns CDR1 SGHAT and CDR2 FQNNGV. The ends were cut back, 3 bases at V and 2 bases at J, with 11 bases in the middle. The CDR3 sequence is 14 residues long. The CDR3 sequence is CASSLNGLAYEQYF. Written as DNA, the CDR3 is TGTGCCAGCAGCTTGAACGGACTCGCCTACGAGCAGTACTTC. The full variable domain, completed using reference TRBV11-2 and TRBJ2-7, is EAGVAQSPRYKIIEKRQSVAFWCNPISGHATLYWYQQILGQGPKLLIQFQNNGVVDDSQLPKDRFSAERLKGVDSTLKIQPAKLEDSAVYLCASSLNGLAYEQYFGPGTRLTVT.

V usage is TRBV25-1 and J usage is TRBJ1-5, with D perhaps matching TRBD1 (5 bases). The CDR3 runs 14 residues. The V and J ends lost 2 bases and 6 bases respectively, with 11 bases between them. CDR1 and CDR2 from the germline V gene are MGHDK and SYGVNS. The CDR3 DNA follows: TGTGCCAGCAGTGAAAGAGGGGTAACTCAGCCCCAGCATTTT. It yields the protein CASSERGVTQPQHF.

The V gene is TRBV27, the J gene TRBJ1-1; TRBD1 is a possible D gene (5 bases). Germline CDR1 and CDR2: MNHEY and SMNVEV (reference sequence). Trimming shortened V by 5 bases and J by 0 bases, and 16 bases separated the two germline ends. The CDR3 runs 16 residues. The CDR3 is CASSRTRGPMNTEAFF. The CDR3 nucleotides read TGTGCCAGCAGTAGGACAAGGGGCCCGATGAACACTGAAGCTTTCTTT.

V and J are TRBV18 and TRBJ2-2; no reliable D call. The CDR3 is 15 residues long. With 3 bases removed from V and 0 bases from J, the gap between germline ends came to 8 bases. Germline assignment: CDR1 KGHSH and CDR2 LQKENI. CDR3 DNA sequence: TGTGCCAGCTCACCCAGTGCTACGAACACCGGGGAGCTGTTTTTT. Residues: CASSPSATNTGELFF.

This sequence joins TRBV7-3 and TRBJ1-6, with D unresolved. Germline-derived CDR1 and CDR2 are SGHTA and FQGTGA. The CDR3 is made up of 14 amino acids. Trimming shortened V by 1 base and J by 7 bases, and 8 bases separated the two germline ends. The CDR3 reads CASSLRAVNSPLHF. Here the CDR3 DNA reads TGTGCCAGCAGCTTAAGGGCAGTAAATTCACCCCTCCACTTT.

The V and J genes are TRBV25-1 and TRBJ2-5; D assignment may be TRBD1 or TRBD2 (5 bases each). Trimming shortened V by 8 bases and J by 9 bases, and 22 bases separated the two germline ends. The CDR3 consists of 14 residues. From germline, CDR1 is MGHDK and CDR2 SYGVNS. The CDR3 nucleotides read TGTGCCAGCGGCGGGCAGGGATCAAGAGCGGCCCAGTACTTC. Protein sequence: CASGGQGSRAAQYF.

The chain uses TRBV5-6 and TRBJ2-7, with 7 nucleotides matching TRBD2. In germline, CDR1 is SGHDT, CDR2 YYEEEE. The CDR3 consists of 14 residues. The V segment lost 3 bases and the J segment 6 bases; nucleotides outside the gene matches: 9. CDR3 sequence reads: CASSWGGPRGEQYF. DNA of the CDR3: TGTGCCAGCAGCTGGGGGGGTCCCCGGGGCGAGCAGTACTTC.

The chain joins TRBV6-5 to TRBJ1-1, with TRBD1 matching 9 bases. The length of the CDR3 is 14 residues. The germline V gene encodes CDR1 MNHEY and CDR2 SVGAGI. The V and J ends lost 5 bases and 5 bases, in that order; junction bases with no gene match: 6. In DNA, the CDR3 is TGTGCCAGCAGTACGGGACAGGGAAATACTGAAGCTTTCTTT. This gives the protein CASSTGQGNTEAFF.

The chain is built from TRBV14 and TRBJ2-2, with 9 bases aligning to TRBD2. CDR1 is SGHDN and CDR2 is FVKESK in the germline V gene. Unmatched junction bases numbered 6, after V lost 4 bases and J lost 0 bases. The CDR3 consists of 17 residues. CDR3 loop: CASSPRASGTNTGELFF. The CDR3 DNA follows: TGTGCCAGCAGCCCCCGGGCTAGCGGGACGAACACCGGGGAGCTGTTTTTT.

This clone turned up a few times. V is TRBV27 and J is TRBJ2-1, with TRBD2 matching 14 bases. CDR3 size: 19 residues. The trim removed 6 bases at V and 8 bases at J, leaving 18 bases unmatched. Germline V CDR1 and CDR2: MNHEY, SMNVEV (reference sequence). The chain's CDR3 is CASSLKYGLAGGPGDEQFF. Written as DNA, the CDR3 is TGTGCCAGCAGCCTAAAATATGGACTAGCGGGAGGTCCCGGGGATGAGCAGTTCTTC.

In its sample, this clone was seen once. J is TRBJ1-2 and V is TRBV28; weak D call: TRBD1 (5 bases). This CDR3 region has 12 residues. V was pared by 8 bases and J by 4 bases, with 11 bases between. Germline V gene data show CDR1 as MDHEN and CDR2 as SYDVKM. Here the CDR3 reads CASSGPGYGYTF. The CDR3 coding sequence is TGTGCCAGCTCGGGACCGGGCTATGGCTACACCTTC.

The chain links TRBV5-8 to TRBJ2-7, with D perhaps matching TRBD2 (6 bases). Trimming removed 0 bases from V and 6 bases from J, with 13 bases in between. The CDR3 consists of 14 residues. CDR1 is SGHTS and CDR2 is YDEGEE in the germline V gene. CDR3 sequence: CASSLGWGTLEQYF. The CDR3 bases are TGTGCCAGCAGCTTGGGGTGGGGGACTCTCGAGCAGTACTTC.

The rearrangement uses TRBV6-2 or TRBV6-3 and TRBJ1-5; D is possibly TRBD1 (6 bases). Germline loops: CDR1 MNHEY, CDR2 SVGEGT. This CDR3 is 14 amino acids long. Between the trimmed V and J ends, which lost 4 bases and 3 bases, there was a span of 10 bases. This chain's CDR3 is CASSFRDTNQPQHF. The CDR3 DNA is TGTGCCAGCAGTTTCCGGGACACCAATCAGCCCCAGCATTTT.

This chain uses TRBV5-4 with TRBJ2-1; 10 bases align to TRBD2. Germline CDR1 and CDR2: SGHNT and YYREEE (reference sequence). The CDR3 sequence is 16 residues long. Losses at the gene ends were 3 bases for V and 4 bases for J; bases not matched to a gene: 7. The DNA of the CDR3 is TGTGCCAGCAGCTCTAGGGCTAGCGGGAGTTACAATGAGCAGTTCTTC. It encodes CASSSRASGSYNEQFF. Full variable domain (missing parts from reference TRBV5-4 and TRBJ2-1): ETGVTQSPTHLIKTRGQQVTLRCSSQSGHNTVSWYQQALGQGPQFIFQYYREEENGRGNFPPRFSGLQFPNYSSELNVNALELDDSALYLCASSSRASGSYNEQFFGPGTRLTVL.

This chain connects TRBV9 to TRBJ1-2; D call uncertain. The CDR3 consists of 15 residues. The germline V and J ends were trimmed by 2 bases and 7 bases, with 18 bases remaining between them. Looked up from germline, CDR1 is SGDLS and CDR2 is YYNGEE. Here the CDR3 reads CASSVAVGEPLGYTF. The CDR3 DNA follows: TGTGCCAGCAGCGTGGCAGTGGGTGAGCCCCTTGGCTACACCTTC. Full variable domain (outside the CDR3, taken from reference TRBV9 and TRBJ1-2): DSGVTQTPKHLITATGQRVTLRCSPRSGDLSVYWYQQSLDQGLQFLIQYYNGEERAKGNILERFSAQQFPDLHSELNLSSLELGDSALYFCASSVAVGEPLGYTFGSGTRLTVV.

The chain couples TRBV25-1 to TRBJ1-1; TRBD1 aligns across 7 bases. Looked up from germline, CDR1 is MGHDK and CDR2 is SYGVNS. CDR3 size: 15 residues. V trimming: 4 bases; J trimming: 2 bases; junction bases outside the gene matches: 7. Here the CDR3 reads CASSAAGTVNTEAFF. As DNA, the CDR3 is TGTGCCAGCAGTGCCGCCGGGACAGTTAACACTGAAGCTTTCTTT.

The J gene is TRBJ1-4, the V gene TRBV5-1, with 7 bases that match TRBD1. The junction had 9 bases not matched to a gene; V was cut back by 0 bases and J by 7 bases. CDR3 size: 16 residues. Germline V gene data show CDR1 as SGHRS and CDR2 as YFSETQ. CDR3 protein: CASSLATGFLSEKLFF. In nucleotides, the CDR3 is TGCGCCAGCAGCTTGGCGACAGGGTTTTTGAGTGAAAAACTGTTTTTT.

The rearrangement links TRBV23-1 to TRBJ1-1, with a possible D match to TRBD1 (6 bases). TRBV23-1 is placed among ORFs of uncertain function. This CDR3 has 16 residues. Deletions cut 6 bases from V and 4 bases from J, with 21 bases between. DNA of the CDR3: TGCGCCAGCAGCCCGGGAGATCGGGGGCGTGGCACTGAAGCTTTCTTT. Translation gives CASSPGDRGRGTEAFF.

The V gene is TRBV18, the J gene TRBJ2-7, with D perhaps being TRBD1 or TRBD2 (5 bases each). Trimming took off 3 bases at V and 6 bases at J, with 9 bases between the two ends. The CDR3 is 12 residues long. Germline-derived CDR1 and CDR2 are KGHSH and LQKENI. CDR3 loop: CASSPYGGEQYF. DNA for the CDR3: TGTGCCAGCTCACCCTATGGGGGCGAGCAGTACTTC.

This clone has a handful of counts. V gene TRBV9 combines with J gene TRBJ2-1, with TRBD1 matching over 9 bases. Germline values: CDR1 SGDLS, CDR2 YYNGEE. This CDR3 has 13 amino acids. With V trimmed by 4 bases and J by 9 bases, 5 bases remained unmatched. The DNA of the CDR3 is TGTGCCAGCAGCTCTCAACAGGGGGCTGAGCAGTTCTTC. It yields the protein CASSSQQGAEQFF.

The sample holds a few counts of this clone. The chain links TRBV28 to TRBJ2-5; 10 bases match TRBD1. The CDR3 has 15 amino acids. V was pared by 6 bases and J by 5 bases, with 9 bases of the junction left unmatched. In germline, CDR1 is MDHEN, CDR2 SYDVKM. CDR3 in amino acids: CASSPRTGGTETQYF. The CDR3 DNA is TGTGCCAGCAGCCCTCGGACAGGGGGGACGGAGACCCAGTACTTC.

The chain links TRBV24-1 to TRBJ2-1, with TRBD2 matching 16 bases. V lost 0 bases and J lost 1; bases outside the gene matches: 2. This CDR3 is built from 19 residues. Germline CDR1 and CDR2: KGHDR and SFDVKD. CDR3 residues: CATSDLGTSGRGSYNEQFF. The CDR3 DNA follows: TGTGCCACCAGTGATTTGGGGACTAGCGGGAGGGGATCCTACAATGAGCAGTTCTTC.

The chain carries TRBV4-2 and TRBJ2-1, with 7 bases that match TRBD2. The CDR3 contains 16 residues. With V trimmed by 1 base and J by 5 bases, 8 bases remained unmatched. Germline lookup yields CDR1 LGHNA and CDR2 YNFKEQ. CDR3 DNA sequence: TGTGCCAGCAGCCAAGCAGCGGGACTCAGCAACAATGAGCAGTTCTTC. Residues: CASSQAAGLSNNEQFF.

The rearrangement links TRBV15 to TRBJ2-5; 12 nucleotides align to TRBD2. Unmatched junction bases numbered 7, after V lost 0 bases and J lost 2 bases. Per germline, CDR1 LNHNV and CDR2 YYDKDF (reference sequence). The CDR3 spans 18 residues. Here the CDR3 DNA reads TGTGCCACCAGCAGAGATGGACTAGCGGGACCAGGGCAAGAGACCCAGTACTTC. Its protein is CATSRDGLAGPGQETQYF.

The V gene is TRBV2, the J gene TRBJ2-2, with 9 bases matching TRBD1. Germline V gene sequence: CDR1 SNHLY, CDR2 FYNNEI. This CDR3 is built from 17 residues. The ends lost 7 bases at V and 0 bases at J; junction bases unmatched: 9. CDR3 DNA sequence: TGTGCCAGCACCCTCGGACAGGGGTTATCGAACACCGGGGAGCTGTTTTTT. Its translation is CASTLGQGLSNTGELFF.

The chain carries TRBV28 and TRBJ1-5; 8 nucleotides agree with TRBD1. Trimming removed 6 bases from V and 7 bases from J; junction bases left unmatched: 5. CDR3 length equals 13 residues. Germline-derived CDR1 and CDR2 are MDHEN and SYDVKM. CDR3 sequence reads: CASRGQVGQPQHF. The CDR3 DNA sequence: TGTGCCAGCAGGGGACAGGTCGGCCAGCCCCAGCATTTT.